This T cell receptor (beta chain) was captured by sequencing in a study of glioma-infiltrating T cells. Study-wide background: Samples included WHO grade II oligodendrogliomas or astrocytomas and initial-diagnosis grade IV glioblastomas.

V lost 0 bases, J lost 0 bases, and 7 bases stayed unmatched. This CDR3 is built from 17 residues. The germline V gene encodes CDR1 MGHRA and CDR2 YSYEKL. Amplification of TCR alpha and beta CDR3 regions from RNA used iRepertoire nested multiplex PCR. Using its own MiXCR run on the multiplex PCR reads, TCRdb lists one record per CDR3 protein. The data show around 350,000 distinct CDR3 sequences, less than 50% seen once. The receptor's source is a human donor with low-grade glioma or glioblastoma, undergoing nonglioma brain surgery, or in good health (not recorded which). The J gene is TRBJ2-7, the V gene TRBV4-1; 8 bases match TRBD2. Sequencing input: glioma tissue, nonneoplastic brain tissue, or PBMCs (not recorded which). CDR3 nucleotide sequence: TGCGCCAGCAGCCAAGAGAGGCGCGGGAGGAGCTCCTACGAGCAGTACTTC. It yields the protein CASSQERRGRSSYEQYF.